Detailed here is one T cell receptor beta chain. The data stem from a study of cytomegalovirus exposure and HLA in healthy donors. Profiling relied on immunoSEQ multiplex PCR, and the TCRdb table lists in-frame clones only, not all of them. The data show tens of thousands of clones, with approximately 96% seen just once and 0.7% to 0.95% held by the top ten. V was clipped by 1 base and J by 2 bases; unmatched bases: 7. Germline V lookup: CDR1 SEHNR, CDR2 FQNEAQ (reference sequence). CDR3 size: 17 residues. The chain uses TRBV7-9 and TRBJ1-3, with 8 bases fitting TRBD1. This receptor was identified in a man aged 18 to 29 in good health and CMV-seronegative. The source material was PBMCs. CDR3 residues: CASSLVSGGQAGNTIYF. CDR3 DNA: TGTGCCAGCAGCTTAGTCTCAGGGGGCCAGGCTGGAAACACCATATATTTT.